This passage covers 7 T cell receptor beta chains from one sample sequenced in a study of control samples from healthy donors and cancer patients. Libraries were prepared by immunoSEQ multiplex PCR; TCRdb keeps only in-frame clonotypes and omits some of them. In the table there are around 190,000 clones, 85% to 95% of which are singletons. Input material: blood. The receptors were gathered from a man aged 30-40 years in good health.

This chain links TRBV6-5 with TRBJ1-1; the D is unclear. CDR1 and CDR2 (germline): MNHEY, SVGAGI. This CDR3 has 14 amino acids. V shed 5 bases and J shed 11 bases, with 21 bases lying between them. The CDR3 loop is CASSLARVLPGAFF. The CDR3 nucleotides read TGTGCCAGCAGTCTAGCCCGCGTCCTCCCTGGGGCTTTCTTT.

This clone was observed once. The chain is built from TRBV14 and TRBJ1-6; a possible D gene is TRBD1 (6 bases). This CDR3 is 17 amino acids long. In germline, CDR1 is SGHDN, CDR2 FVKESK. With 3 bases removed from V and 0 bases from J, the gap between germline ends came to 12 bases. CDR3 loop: CASSQDSQTSYNSPLHF. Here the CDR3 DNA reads TGTGCCAGCAGCCAGGACAGTCAAACCTCCTATAATTCACCCCTCCACTTT. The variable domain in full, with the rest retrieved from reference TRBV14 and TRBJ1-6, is EAGVTQFPSHSVIEKGQTVTLRCDPISGHDNLYWYRRVMGKEIKFLLHFVKESKQDESGMPNNRFLAERTGGTYSTLKVQPAELEDSGVYFCASSQDSQTSYNSPLHFGNGTRLTVT.

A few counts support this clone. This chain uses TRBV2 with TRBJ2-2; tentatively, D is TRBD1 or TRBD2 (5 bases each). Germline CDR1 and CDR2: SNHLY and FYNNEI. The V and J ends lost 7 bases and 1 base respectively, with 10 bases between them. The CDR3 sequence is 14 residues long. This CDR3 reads CASTGRKNTGELFF. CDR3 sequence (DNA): TGTGCCAGCACGGGACGGAAGAACACCGGGGAGCTGTTTTTT.

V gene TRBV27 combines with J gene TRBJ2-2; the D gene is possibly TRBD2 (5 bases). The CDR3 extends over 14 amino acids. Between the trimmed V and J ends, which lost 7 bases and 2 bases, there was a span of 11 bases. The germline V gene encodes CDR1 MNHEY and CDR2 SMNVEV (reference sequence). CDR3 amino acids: CASNGKPNTGELFF. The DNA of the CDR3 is TGTGCCAGCAACGGGAAACCAAACACCGGGGAGCTGTTTTTT.

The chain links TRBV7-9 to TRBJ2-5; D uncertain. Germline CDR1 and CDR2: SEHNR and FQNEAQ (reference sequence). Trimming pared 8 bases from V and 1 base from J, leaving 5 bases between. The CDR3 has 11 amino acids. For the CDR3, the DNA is TGTGCCAGCGCGGCCCAAGAGACCCAGTACTTC. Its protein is CASAAQETQYF.

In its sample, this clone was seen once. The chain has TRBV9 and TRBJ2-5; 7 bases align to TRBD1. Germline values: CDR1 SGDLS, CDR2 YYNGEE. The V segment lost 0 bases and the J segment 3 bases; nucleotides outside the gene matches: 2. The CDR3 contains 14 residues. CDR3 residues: CASSVGDSEETQYF. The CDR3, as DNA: TGTGCCAGCAGCGTAGGGGACAGTGAAGAGACCCAGTACTTC.

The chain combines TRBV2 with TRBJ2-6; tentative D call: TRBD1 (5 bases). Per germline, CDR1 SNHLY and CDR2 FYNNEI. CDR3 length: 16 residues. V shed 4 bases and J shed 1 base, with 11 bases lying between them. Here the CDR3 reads CASSVDRVSGANVLTF. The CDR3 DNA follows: TGTGCCAGCAGTGTTGACAGAGTTTCTGGGGCCAACGTCCTGACTTTC. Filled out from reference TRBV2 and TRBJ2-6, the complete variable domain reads EPEVTQTPSHQVTQMGQEVILRCVPISNHLYFYWYRQILGQKVEFLVSFYNNEISEKSEIFDDQFSVERPDGSNFTLKIRSTKLEDSAMYFCASSVDRVSGANVLTFGAGSRLTVL.